Listed below are T cell receptor beta chains from one sample, sequenced in a study of T cell responses to AZD1222 COVID-19 vaccine. Assay used: immunoSEQ multiplex PCR; TCRdb lists only in-frame clones, some missing. The data show 250,000 to 300,000 clones, 94% seen once. Sequenced material: peripheral blood, taken 28 days after the second AZD1222 dose. The receptors stem from an adult who received the AZD1222 COVID-19 vaccine. Each CDR3 is given with its conserved first and last residue. A D gene is named only where the DNA matches it firmly. Clone size is not always given. Where it is, it says once, few, many or a class for expanded clones.

CDR3 protein | CDR3 DNA | D gene | J gene | V gene | clone size
CASSEGGVAGEQYF | TGTGCCAGCAGCGAGGGTGGTGTAGCGGGTGAGCAGTACTTC | TRBD2 | TRBJ2-7 | TRBV9 | NA
CASSLPRTGAQFYGYTF | TGTGCCAGCAGTTTACCTCGGACAGGGGCGCAATTCTATGGCTACACCTTC | TRBD1 | TRBJ1-2 | TRBV28 | once
CATSLRGSEQYF | TGTGCCACCAGCTTAAGAGGTTCCGAGCAGTACTTC | NA | TRBJ2-7 | TRBV15 | NA
CASSQEGSGLWSGTGELFF | TGCGCCAGCAGCCAAGAGGGGAGCGGGCTATGGTCGGGCACCGGGGAGCTGTTTTTT | NA | TRBJ2-2 | TRBV4-3 | NA
CASSRRTSGTSPLHF | TGTGCCAGCAGCCGACGGACCTCGGGGACTTCACCCCTCCACTTT | NA | TRBJ1-6 | TRBV27 | NA
CASSARLTSGSNEQFF | TGTGCCAGCAGCGCTCGACTGACTAGCGGGAGTAATGAGCAGTTCTTC | TRBD2 | TRBJ2-1 | TRBV9 | NA
CASSFGAGVYNEQFF | TGTGCCAGCAGCTTCGGGGCAGGGGTCTACAATGAGCAGTTCTTC | NA | TRBJ2-1 | TRBV7-6 | NA
CASRPGQGTYEQYF | TGTGCCAGCAGGCCGGGACAGGGAACCTACGAGCAGTACTTC | TRBD1 | TRBJ2-7 | TRBV2 | once
CASSSSDQRYNYGYTF | TGTGCCAGCAGCTCGTCTGACCAGCGGTATAACTATGGCTACACCTTC | NA | TRBJ1-2 | TRBV5-6 | NA
CASSFNSGYEQFF | TGTGCCAGCAGTTTCAACAGTGGGTATGAGCAGTTCTTC | NA | TRBJ2-1 | TRBV27 | once